Included here is one T cell receptor (beta chain) sequence, with context. What it binds is not known. This likely comes from a read error, as the CDR3 has no conserved phenylalanine or tryptophan at its end. This entry is derived from a study of tumor-infiltrating lymphocytes in primary liver carcinoma. Regarding the study as a whole: Top-250-clone fractions were significantly higher in tumors than in blood (p = 0.039).

Making TCR beta cDNA involved approximately 0.5 ug total RNA and a constant-region primer. Three nested multiplex PCR rounds of slightly modified ARM-PCR generated TCR beta libraries. Each CDR3 protein gets one entry after TCRdb re-called the multiplex PCR reads with MiXCR. The sample shows more than 20,000 distinct CDR3 sequences, 60% to 80% of them seen only once. Extraction of RNA together with DNA used roughly 20-33 mg of unsorted bulk tissue. Sequenced: liver tumor tissue from sampling region 1. Subset denoted: tumor region T1, superior pole. This clonotype was sampled from a woman aged 30 to 39 with primary liver carcinoma and hepatitis B virus infection.

The CDR3 coding sequence is TGTGTCAGCAACCACCACCACAAGCAGTACTAC. It specifies CVSNHHHKQYY. The chain employs TRBV14 and TRBJ2-7; D is undetermined. The CDR3 runs to 11 residues. The V gene's germline CDR1 is SGHDN and CDR2 FVKESK.